A selection of T cell receptor beta chains follows, all from one sample in a study of shared clonotypes between healthy human individuals. The table came from immunoSEQ multiplex PCR; TCRdb's copy has only in-frame clones and leaves some out. Seen here are 530,000 or so clones, 75% to 80% observed once, and the top ten hold around 12%. The specimen sequenced was PBMCs. The receptors originated from a woman aged 40 to 55 in good health. Some clones in this sample may be carry-over from other donors' samples. Each CDR3 is given with its conserved first and last residue. D genes are given only for firm matches. Size tells how often a clone was seen (once, few, many) or the class of an expanded clone, and some rows leave it out.

>TRBV27|.|TRBD2|TRBJ2-1
TGTGCCAGCAGCTCGGGACTAGCGGTCTACAATGAGCAGTTCTTC
CASSSGLAVYNEQFF
>TRBV6-4|.|.|TRBJ2-1
TGTGCCAGCAGTGCGGGGCAATACAATGAGCAGTTCTTC
CASSAGQYNEQFF
>TRBV6-6|.|TRBD1|TRBJ2-7
TGTGCCAGCATGGGACAGGAGTCCTACGAGCAGTACTTC
CASMGQESYEQYF
>TRBV6-6|.|.|TRBJ1-5
TGTGCCAGCAGTACCTTGGACGGATACAATCAGCCCCAGCATTTT
CASSTLDGYNQPQHF
>TRBV5-1|.|.|TRBJ1-1
TGCGCCAGCAGCTTGGCCTCCAGGGTGGGCACTGAAGCTTTCTTT
CASSLASRVGTEAFF
>TRBV6-1|.|TRBD2|TRBJ2-1
TGTGCCAGCAGTGACTTCTTAGCGGGAAGCTCCTACAATGAGCAGTTCTTC
CASSDFLAGSSYNEQFF
>TRBV18|.|TRBD1|TRBJ2-3
TGTGCCAGCTCACCGCCCGGGACAGAAGATACGCAGTATTTT
CASSPPGTEDTQYF
>TRBV11-2|.|.|TRBJ2-1
TGTGCCAGCAGCCTGGACAGCCCTCTTTTGGTCAATGAGCAGTTCTTC
CASSLDSPLLVNEQFF
>TRBV4-1|once|.|TRBJ2-3
TGCGCCAGCAGCCAAGACGTGGCGTCTGGCACAGATACGCAGTATTTT
CASSQDVASGTDTQYF
>TRBV6-6|.|TRBD2|TRBJ2-3
TGTGCCAGCAGACCTAGCGGGAGATTCGATACGCAGTATTTT
CASRPSGRFDTQYF
>TRBV7-2|.|TRBD1|TRBJ2-1
TGTGCCAGCAGCACTACAGGGGGTGGCGATGAGCAGTTCTTC
CASSTTGGGDEQFF
>TRBV6-4|.|.|TRBJ2-1
TGTGCCAGCTCCCCCGGGGGCAGCTCCTACAATGAGCAGTTCTTC
CASSPGGSSYNEQFF
>TRBV4-2|few|TRBD1|TRBJ1-5
TGTGCCAGCAGCCAAGATCACAGGGGACCTTATCAGCCCCAGCATTTT
CASSQDHRGPYQPQHF
>TRBV4-3|once|TRBD1|TRBJ2-1
TGCGCCAGCAGCCGGAACCCGTACGGACAGGGGACCTACAATGAGCAGTTCTTC
CASSRNPYGQGTYNEQFF
>TRBV7-7|.|.|TRBJ2-2
TGTGCTAGCAGCTTGGGATCCGGCGGGGAGCTGTTTTTT
CASSLGSGGELFF
>TRBV2|.|TRBD1|TRBJ2-5
TGTGCCATGCAGAGCGGGACAGGGCAAGAGACCCAGTACTTC
CAMQSGTGQETQYF
>TRBV9|.|.|TRBJ2-6
TGTGCCAGCAGCGTAGGACTAGTTTCTGGGGCCAACGTCCTGACTTTC
CASSVGLVSGANVLTF
>TRBV4-2|.|TRBD1|TRBJ1-1
TGTGCCAGCAGCCAAGATTCCCGCACCGGGGACAGTGAAGCTTTCTTT
CASSQDSRTGDSEAFF
>TRBV6-4|.|.|TRBJ1-2
TGTGCCAGCCTGGACACCTATGGCTACACCTTC
CASLDTYGYTF
>TRBV10-1|.|TRBD2|TRBJ2-2
TGCGCCAGCTCTAGCGGGAGCGTTACCGGGGAGCTGTTTTTT
CASSSGSVTGELFF